This T cell receptor beta chain is drawn from a study of shared clonotypes between healthy human individuals (dated by TCRdb to 2018 to 2021). Study-wide context: Two women and a few men aged 18 to 49 years were included in the cohort. To estimate repertoire size and how much clonotypes are shared between individuals, the study performed deep sequencing of blood TCR repertoires from a handful of healthy adults. For each donor, three plates each were used for CD4 naive and CD4 memory, two plates were used for CD8 naive, and one plate was used for CD8 memory. To increase sequencing depth and limit assay-specific biases, different laboratories used diverse techniques to prepare libraries and sequence TCR repertoires. Each donor's leukapheresis produced roughly between roughly 0.85 and 10 billion PBMCs. Paper-wide results and their limitations: Higher generation probabilities were observed for clonotypes shared by all four sorted-subset donors than for non-shared clonotypes. When a handful of donors were compared, the shared fraction of clonotypes was 5% to 6.5% for naive CD4, 3.5% for naive CD8, roughly 2.5% for memory CD4, and 0.35% to 0.4% for memory CD8. The small number of donors limited the genetic and exposure-history diversity represented. Larger estimated clonotype richness was generally found for naive subsets than for memory subsets. Sampling was limited to blood, and TCR repertoires in tissue likely differ from TCR repertoires in blood. Rarefaction of sorted-subset datasets indicated incomplete sequencing despite the large sequencing depth. Pairwise subsampling led to the expectation that sequencing depth would affect the degree of clonotype sharing among donors.

Clipping removes 7 bases from V and 9 bases from J, with 9 as the unmatched junction base count. Taken from cysteine to phenylalanine, the CDR3 has 15 residues. The DNA shown is the 45-base CDR3, in frame from base 1. Via the germline V gene, CDR1 is MNHEY and CDR2 SVGAGI. This clone was seen more than once but under ten times. Its antigen target is currently unknown. Qualities for individual bases were not recorded, and no much larger clone is one base off. Donors were healthy HIV-negative adults with no recently reported acute infections or vaccinations. Every donor was a Caucasian adult residing in Nashville, Tennessee, USA. CD4+ T cells were enriched by magnetic negative selection; naive cells were then positively selected on CD45RA, and the negative fraction formed the memory subset. Blood was obtained by leukapheresis, after which PBMCs were separated by Ficoll-Histopaque density gradient centrifugation and cryopreserved in liquid nitrogen vapor phase. Analytical flow cytometry was used to check the purity and quantity of every magnetically sorted T cell population. Genomic DNA was isolated from each sorted fraction and quantified by UV absorbance on a Nanodrop 2000c.

Using the deep immunoSEQ assay, TCR CDR3 regions were amplified from genomic DNA by multiplex PCR. Extracted genomic DNA from each cell subset was spread evenly across all wells of several immunoSEQ 96-well plates, with each plate serving as a replicate. For sorted subsets, approximately 0.2 ug of genomic DNA, equivalent to some 33,000 T cell genomes, went into each replicate PCR. Purified libraries were measured with a Qubit 3.0 fluorometer, size-checked on a Bioanalyzer 2100, and measured again with the KAPA Library Quantification kit. A separate single-read 150-cycle Illumina NextSeq 550 flow cell was used to sequence each immunoSEQ 96-well plate. The paper's processing steps were these. Because the immunoSEQ output included only junctional sequences and no quality scores, the filtering could not be the same as the filtering used for full-length reads. Sequences were annotated with PyIR, a Python wrapper for IgBLAST v1.9, and V/J genes and CDR3 were assigned using IMGT germline references. Reads were removed for weak V/J assignments (E-value above 1e-6), missing CDR3, stop codons, out-of-frame junctions, or ambiguous translated residues. V3J clonotypes were defined by identical inferred V gene, J gene, and CDR3 amino acid sequence. To compute the percentage overlap between repertoires, the number of shared unique clonotypes was divided by the size of the smaller repertoire. Richness of each repertoire was evaluated using RTK rarefaction, the Chao1 estimator, and Recon v2.1 estimates of unobserved clonotypes. OLGA was used to compute generation probabilities for all TCRbeta clonotypes that the gDNA method yielded from a few donors. TCRdb re-hosts the immuneACCESS table, in-frame sequences only. Its copies lack some clones; in the studies checked, an unresolved V gene accounts for under half of them, and the cause for the rest is not known. V and J calls plus clone size are reproduced from that table; the DNA served to infer D and trimming. The sample table lists approximately 740,000 clones, about 74% of them with a count of one. The ten largest account for around 1.6% of the sample.

The origin of this receptor is a woman in her twenties or thirties in good health. The sequence is built from TRBV6-5 and TRBJ2-1; 13 bases in the middle match TRBD2. Sequencing input: memory CD4+ T cells sorted from blood. Interpreted using the paper, the cell subset or site label stands for: CD45RA-negative fraction. The sequenced DNA is TGTGCCAGCACCCCGGGACTAGCGGGAATCGGTGAGCAGTTCTTC. Its protein is CASTPGLAGIGEQFF.